This TCR gamma chain was found in a study of Vδ1+ human thymocytes. The template was reverse-transcribed extracted RNA. Multiplex PCR used pooled V-gene forward primers and a constant-region reverse primer to amplify CDR3s. TCRdb re-processed the multiplex PCR reads via CATT. The sample carries some 22,000 gamma-chain clones, roughly 13% recorded once. This CDR3 has 13 amino acids. Germline V CDR1 and CDR2: EGSTGY, YDSYTSSV. The V and J ends lost 0 bases and 7 bases, in that order; junction bases with no gene match: 6. Study-level results: In the thymus, TRG and TRD repertoires looked highly polyclonal with Gaussian CDR3 lengths. Donors shared many TRG clonotypes but few TRD clonotypes. Approximately 20% of thymic delta-chain sequences were Vdelta2, with few Vdelta3, unlike blood Vdelta1+ controls.

This clone was counted only a few times. Its specificity is not known. This specimen includes other DNA sequences encoding the same CDR3. This receptor was obtained from a child in the first two years of life who had congenital heart surgery. Sample: Vdelta1+ gamma-delta thymocytes from the thymus. Subset meaning: FACS-sorted CD3+ TCRalphabeta- TCRVdelta1+ TCRVdelta2- thymocytes. The chain recombines TRGV4 with TRGJ1 or TRGJ2. CDR3 region: CATWDGPRYKKLF. The CDR3 DNA sequence: TGTGCCACCTGGGATGGGCCCAGGTATAAGAAACTCTTT.